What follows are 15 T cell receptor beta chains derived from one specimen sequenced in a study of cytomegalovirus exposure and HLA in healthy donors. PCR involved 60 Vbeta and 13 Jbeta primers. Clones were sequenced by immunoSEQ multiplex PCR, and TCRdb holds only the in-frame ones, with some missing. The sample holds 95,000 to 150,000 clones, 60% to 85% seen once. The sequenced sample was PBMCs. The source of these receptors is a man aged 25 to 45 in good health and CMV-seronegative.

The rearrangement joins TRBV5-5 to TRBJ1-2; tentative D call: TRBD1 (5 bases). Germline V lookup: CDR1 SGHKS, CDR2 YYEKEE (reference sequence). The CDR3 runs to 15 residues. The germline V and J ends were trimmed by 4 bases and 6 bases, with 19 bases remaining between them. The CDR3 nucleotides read TGTGCCAGCAGCCCCATACCGGGGGGTATAAATGGCTACACCTTC. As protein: CASSPIPGGINGYTF.

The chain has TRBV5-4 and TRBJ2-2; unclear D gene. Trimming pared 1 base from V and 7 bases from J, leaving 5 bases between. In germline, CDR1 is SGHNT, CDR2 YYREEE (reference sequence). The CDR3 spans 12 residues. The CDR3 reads CASSLIYGELFF. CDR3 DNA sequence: TGTGCCAGCAGCTTGATTTACGGGGAGCTGTTTTTT.

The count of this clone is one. CDR3 region: CSARQGYGYTF. DNA for the CDR3: TGCAGTGCTAGGCAGGGTTATGGCTACACCTTC. This chain links TRBV20-1 with TRBJ1-2, with TRBD1 as a possible D gene (5 bases). The germline V and J ends were trimmed by 3 bases and 5 bases, with 7 bases remaining between them. The CDR3 is 11 amino acids. The V gene's germline CDR1 is DFQATT and CDR2 SNEGSKA (reference sequence).

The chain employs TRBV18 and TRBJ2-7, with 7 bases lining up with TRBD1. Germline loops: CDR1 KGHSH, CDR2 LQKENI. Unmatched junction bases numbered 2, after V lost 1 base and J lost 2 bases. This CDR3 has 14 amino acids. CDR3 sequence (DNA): TGTGCCAGCTCACCACTCACAGGGGCCTACGAGCAGTACTTC. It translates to CASSPLTGAYEQYF.

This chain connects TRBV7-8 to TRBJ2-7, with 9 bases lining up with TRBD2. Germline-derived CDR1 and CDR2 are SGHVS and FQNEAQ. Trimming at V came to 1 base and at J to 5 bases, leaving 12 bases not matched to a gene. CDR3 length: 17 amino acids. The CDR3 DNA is TGTGCCAGCAGCTTAGGAGTACTAGCGGGTGGGAGCAACGAGCAGTACTTC. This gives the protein CASSLGVLAGGSNEQYF.

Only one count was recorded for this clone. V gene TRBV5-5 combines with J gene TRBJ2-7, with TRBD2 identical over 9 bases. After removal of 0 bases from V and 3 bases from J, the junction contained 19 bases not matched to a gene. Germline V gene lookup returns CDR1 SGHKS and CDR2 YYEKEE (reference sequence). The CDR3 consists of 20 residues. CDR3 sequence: CASSLVLRREGPRSVYEQYF. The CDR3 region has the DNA TGTGCCAGCAGCTTGGTCTTAAGGCGGGAGGGCCCTCGTTCGGTCTACGAGCAGTACTTC.

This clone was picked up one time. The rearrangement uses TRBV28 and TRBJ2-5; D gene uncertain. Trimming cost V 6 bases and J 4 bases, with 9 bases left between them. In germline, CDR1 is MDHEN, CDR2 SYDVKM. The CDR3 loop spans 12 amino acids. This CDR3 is CASRTSGETQYF. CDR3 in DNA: TGTGCCAGCAGAACATCGGGAGAGACCCAGTACTTC.

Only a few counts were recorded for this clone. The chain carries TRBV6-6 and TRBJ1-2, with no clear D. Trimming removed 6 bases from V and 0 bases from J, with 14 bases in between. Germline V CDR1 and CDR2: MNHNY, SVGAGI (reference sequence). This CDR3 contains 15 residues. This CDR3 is CASSSGASTNYGYTF. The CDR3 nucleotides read TGTGCCAGCAGCTCTGGAGCTTCCACTAACTATGGCTACACCTTC.

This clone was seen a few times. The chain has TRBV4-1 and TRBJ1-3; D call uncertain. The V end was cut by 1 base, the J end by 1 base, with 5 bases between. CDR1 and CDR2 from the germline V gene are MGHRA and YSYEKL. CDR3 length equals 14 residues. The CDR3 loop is CASSQVESGNTIYF. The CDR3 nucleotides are TGCGCCAGCAGCCAAGTAGAGTCTGGAAACACCATATATTTT.

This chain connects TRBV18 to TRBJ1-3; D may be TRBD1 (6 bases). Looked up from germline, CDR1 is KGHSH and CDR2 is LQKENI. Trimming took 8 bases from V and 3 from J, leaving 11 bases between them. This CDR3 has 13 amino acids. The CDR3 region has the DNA TGTGCCAGCACTTGGACAGATGGAAACACCATATATTTT. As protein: CASTWTDGNTIYF. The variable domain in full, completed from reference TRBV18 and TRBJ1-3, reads NAGVMQNPRHLVRRRGQEARLRCSPMKGHSHVYWYRQLPEEGLKFMVYLQKENIIDESGMPKERFSAEFPKEGPSILRIQQVVRGDSAAYFCASTWTDGNTIYFGEGSWLTVV.

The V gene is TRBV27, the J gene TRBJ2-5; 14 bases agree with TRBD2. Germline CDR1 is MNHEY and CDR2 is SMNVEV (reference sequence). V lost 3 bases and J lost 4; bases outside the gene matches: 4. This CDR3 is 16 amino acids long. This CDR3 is CASSFGTSGSRETQYF. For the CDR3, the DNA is TGTGCCAGCAGTTTCGGGACTAGCGGGAGTCGAGAGACCCAGTACTTC.

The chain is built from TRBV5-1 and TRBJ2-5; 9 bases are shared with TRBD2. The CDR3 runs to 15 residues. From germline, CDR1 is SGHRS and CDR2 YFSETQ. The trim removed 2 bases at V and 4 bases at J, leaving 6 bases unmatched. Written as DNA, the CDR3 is TGCGCCAGCAGCTTAGGCGGGGGGGCCGGAGAGACCCAGTACTTC. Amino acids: CASSLGGGAGETQYF.

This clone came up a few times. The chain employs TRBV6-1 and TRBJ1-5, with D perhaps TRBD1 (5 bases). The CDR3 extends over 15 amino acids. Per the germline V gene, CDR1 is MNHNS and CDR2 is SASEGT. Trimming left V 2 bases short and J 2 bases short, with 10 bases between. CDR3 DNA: TGTGCCAGCAGTGAAAGGCAGGGCGGCAATCAGCCCCAGCATTTT. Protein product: CASSERQGGNQPQHF.

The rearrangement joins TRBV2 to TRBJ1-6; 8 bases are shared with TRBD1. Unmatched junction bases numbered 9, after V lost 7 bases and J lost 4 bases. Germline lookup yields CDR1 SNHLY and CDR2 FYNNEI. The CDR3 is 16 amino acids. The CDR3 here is CASTPVTGGYNSPLHF. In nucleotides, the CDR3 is TGTGCCAGCACCCCAGTTACAGGGGGTTATAATTCACCCCTCCACTTT.

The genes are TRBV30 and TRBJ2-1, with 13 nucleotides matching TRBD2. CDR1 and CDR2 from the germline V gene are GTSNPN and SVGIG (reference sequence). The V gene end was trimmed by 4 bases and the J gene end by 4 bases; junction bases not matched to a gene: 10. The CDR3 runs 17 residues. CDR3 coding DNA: TGTGCCTGGAATGAGGGACTAGCGGGAAAGTCTTACAATGAGCAGTTCTTC. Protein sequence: CAWNEGLAGKSYNEQFF.